This T cell receptor (beta chain) was documented in a study of T cells in Graves' hyperthyroidism and ophthalmopathy. This clonotype was counted a few times. Per the germline V gene, CDR1 is SGDLS and CDR2 is YYNGEE. The V gene end was trimmed by 5 bases and the J gene end by 3 bases; junction bases not matched to a gene: 5. The CDR3 sequence is 13 residues long. Using RNA transcripts as the source, TCR beta CDR3 regions were amplified. First-round RT-PCR of the TCR CDR3 relied on the HTBI primer set. TCRdb used MiXCR to reprocess the multiplex PCR reads, holding one entry per CDR3 protein. This table holds about 420,000 distinct CDR3 sequences, roughly an eighth found once.

The source of this sequence is a woman between 18 and 29 years old with Graves' hyperthyroidism. The sequencing input was blood. The J gene is TRBJ2-7, the V gene TRBV9, with TRBD2 matching 7 bases. The CDR3 protein is CASRRGTNYEQYF. The CDR3 DNA follows: TGTGCCAGCAGACGGGGGACTAACTACGAGCAGTACTTC. The variable domain in full, with the rest retrieved from reference TRBV9 and TRBJ2-7, is DSGVTQTPKHLITATGQRVTLRCSPRSGDLSVYWYQQSLDQGLQFLIQYYNGEERAKGNILERFSAQQFPDLHSELNLSSLELGDSALYFCASRRGTNYEQYFGPGTRLTVT.